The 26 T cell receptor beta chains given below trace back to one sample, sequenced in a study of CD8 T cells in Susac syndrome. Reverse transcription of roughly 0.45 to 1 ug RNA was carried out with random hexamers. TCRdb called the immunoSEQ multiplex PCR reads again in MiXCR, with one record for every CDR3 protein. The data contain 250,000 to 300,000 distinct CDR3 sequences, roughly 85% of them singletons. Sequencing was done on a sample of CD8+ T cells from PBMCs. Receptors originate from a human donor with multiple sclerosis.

DNA of the CDR3: TGCGCCAGCAGCTTGGTTGGGACAACTAACACTGAAGCTTTCTTT. Its protein product is CASSLVGTTNTEAFF. The genes are TRBV5-1 and TRBJ1-1; perhaps TRBD1 as D (6 bases). Trimming took 0 bases from V and 2 from J, leaving 11 bases between them. From germline, CDR1 is SGHRS and CDR2 YFSETQ. The CDR3 length is 15 residues.

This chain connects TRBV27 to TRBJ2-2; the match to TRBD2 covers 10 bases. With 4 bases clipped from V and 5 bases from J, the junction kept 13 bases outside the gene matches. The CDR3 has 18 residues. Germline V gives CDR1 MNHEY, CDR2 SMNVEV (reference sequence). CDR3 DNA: TGTGCCAGCAGTTCAGCCCGATTAGCGGGAGGTATGACCGGGGAGCTGTTTTTT. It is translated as CASSSARLAGGMTGELFF.

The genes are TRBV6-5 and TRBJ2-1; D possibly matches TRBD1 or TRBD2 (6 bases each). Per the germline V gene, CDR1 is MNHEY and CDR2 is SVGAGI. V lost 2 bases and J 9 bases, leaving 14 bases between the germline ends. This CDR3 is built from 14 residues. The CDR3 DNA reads TGTGCCAGCAGTTACGGAGGGGGGTGGGGTGAGCAGTTCTTC. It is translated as CASSYGGGWGEQFF.

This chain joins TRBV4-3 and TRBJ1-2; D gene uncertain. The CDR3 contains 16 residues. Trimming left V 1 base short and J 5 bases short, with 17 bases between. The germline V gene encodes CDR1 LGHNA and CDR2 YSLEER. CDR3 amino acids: CASSQVRSEPLYGYTF. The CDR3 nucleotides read TGCGCCAGCAGCCAAGTTAGGTCAGAACCCCTGTATGGCTACACCTTC.

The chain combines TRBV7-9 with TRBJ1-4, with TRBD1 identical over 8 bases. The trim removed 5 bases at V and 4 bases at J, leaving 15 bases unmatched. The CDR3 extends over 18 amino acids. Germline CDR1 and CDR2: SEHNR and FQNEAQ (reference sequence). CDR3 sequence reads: CASSPPPGRGLVNEKLFF. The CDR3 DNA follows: TGTGCCAGCAGCCCACCCCCCGGCAGGGGGCTAGTTAATGAAAAACTGTTTTTT.

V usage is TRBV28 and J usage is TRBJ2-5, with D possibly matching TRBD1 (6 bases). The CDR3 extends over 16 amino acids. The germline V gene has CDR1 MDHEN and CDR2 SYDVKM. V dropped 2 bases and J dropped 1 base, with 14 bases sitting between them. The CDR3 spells CASSLELSDSQETQYF. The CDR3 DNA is TGTGCCAGCAGTTTAGAACTCTCGGACAGCCAAGAGACCCAGTACTTC. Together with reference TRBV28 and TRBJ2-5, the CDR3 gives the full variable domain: DVKVTQSSRYLVKRTGEKVFLECVQDMDHENMFWYRQDPGLGLRLIYFSYDVKMKEKGDIPEGYSVSREKKERFSLILESASTNQTSMYLCASSLELSDSQETQYFGPGTRLLVL.

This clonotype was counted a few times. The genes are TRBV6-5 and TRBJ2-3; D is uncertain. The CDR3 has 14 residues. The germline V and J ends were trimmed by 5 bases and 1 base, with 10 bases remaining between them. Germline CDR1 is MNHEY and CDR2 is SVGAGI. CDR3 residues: CASSLGSRTDTQYF. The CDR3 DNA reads TGTGCCAGCAGTCTGGGTAGTCGCACAGATACGCAGTATTTT.

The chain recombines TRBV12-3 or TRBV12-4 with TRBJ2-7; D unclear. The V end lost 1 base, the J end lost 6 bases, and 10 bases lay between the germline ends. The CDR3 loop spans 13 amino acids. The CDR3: CASSLGILGEQYF. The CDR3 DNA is TGTGCCAGCAGTTTAGGGATTCTGGGCGAGCAGTACTTC.

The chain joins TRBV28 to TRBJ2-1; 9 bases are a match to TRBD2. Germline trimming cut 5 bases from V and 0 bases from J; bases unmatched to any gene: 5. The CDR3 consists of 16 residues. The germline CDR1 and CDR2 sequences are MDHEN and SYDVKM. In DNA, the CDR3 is TGTGCCAGCAGTCCCGGACTAGCGAACTCCTACAATGAGCAGTTCTTC. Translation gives CASSPGLANSYNEQFF.

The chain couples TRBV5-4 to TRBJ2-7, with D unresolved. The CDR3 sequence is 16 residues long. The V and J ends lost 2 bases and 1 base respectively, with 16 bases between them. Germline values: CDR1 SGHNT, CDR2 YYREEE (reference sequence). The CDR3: CASSLGPAAASYEQYF. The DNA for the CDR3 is TGTGCCAGCAGCTTAGGCCCAGCAGCAGCATCCTACGAGCAGTACTTC.

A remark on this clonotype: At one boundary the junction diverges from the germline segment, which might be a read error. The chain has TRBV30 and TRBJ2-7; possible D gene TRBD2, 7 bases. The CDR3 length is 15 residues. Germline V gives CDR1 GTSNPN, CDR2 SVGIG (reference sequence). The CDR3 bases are TGTGCCTTGAGTTCGGGAGCGGGACAACAATACGAGCAGTACTTC. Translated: CALSSGAGQQYEQYF. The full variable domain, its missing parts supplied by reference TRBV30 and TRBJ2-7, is SQTIHQWPATLVQPVGSPLSLECTVEGTSNPNLYWYRQAAGRGLQLLFYSVGIGQISSEVPQNLSASRPQDRQFILSSKKLLLSDSGFYLCALSSGAGQQYEQYFGPGTRLTVT.

CDR3 in amino acids: CASSPDMVNTEAFF. CDR3 DNA sequence: TGTGCCAGCAGCCCAGACATGGTTAACACTGAAGCTTTCTTT. This rearrangement joins TRBV27 to TRBJ1-1; no definite D call. Germline V gene data show CDR1 as MNHEY and CDR2 as SMNVEV (reference sequence). Trimming pared 6 bases from V and 2 bases from J, leaving 13 bases between. The CDR3 runs to 14 residues.

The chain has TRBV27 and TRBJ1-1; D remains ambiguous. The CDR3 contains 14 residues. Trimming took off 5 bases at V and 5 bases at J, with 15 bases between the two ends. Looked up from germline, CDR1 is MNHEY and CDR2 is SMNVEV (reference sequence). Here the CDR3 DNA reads TGTGCCAGCAGTCCTTGGGTGGGCGGGACTGAAGCTTTCTTT. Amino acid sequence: CASSPWVGGTEAFF.

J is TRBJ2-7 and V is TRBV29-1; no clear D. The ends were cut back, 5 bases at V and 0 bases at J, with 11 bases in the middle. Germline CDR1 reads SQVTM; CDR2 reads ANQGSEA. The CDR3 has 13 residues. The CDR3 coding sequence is TGCAGCGTTTCGGCTCCAAGCTCCTACGAGCAGTACTTC. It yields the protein CSVSAPSSYEQYF.

For the CDR3, the DNA is TGTGCCAGCAGTTTATCGACCCAAGAGACCCAGTACTTC. Protein: CASSLSTQETQYF. The rearrangement uses TRBV27 and TRBJ2-5; D uncertain. The CDR3 has 13 residues. Germline lookup yields CDR1 MNHEY and CDR2 SMNVEV (reference sequence). V was shortened by 0 bases and J by 1 base, with 3 bases between the two germline ends.

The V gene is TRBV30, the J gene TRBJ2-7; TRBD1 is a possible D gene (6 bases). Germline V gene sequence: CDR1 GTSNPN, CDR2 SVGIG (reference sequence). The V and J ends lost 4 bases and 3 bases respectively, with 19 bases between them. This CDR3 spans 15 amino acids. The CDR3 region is CAWTGGGTTFYEQYF. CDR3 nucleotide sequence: TGTGCCTGGACCGGCGGTGGGACAACTTTCTACGAGCAGTACTTC.

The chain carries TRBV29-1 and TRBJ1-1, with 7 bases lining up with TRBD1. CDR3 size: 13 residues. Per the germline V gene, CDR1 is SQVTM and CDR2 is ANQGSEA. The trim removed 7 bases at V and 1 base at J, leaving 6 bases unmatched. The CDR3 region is CSGDRDRNTEAFF. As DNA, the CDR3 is TGCAGCGGAGACAGGGATCGGAACACTGAAGCTTTCTTT.

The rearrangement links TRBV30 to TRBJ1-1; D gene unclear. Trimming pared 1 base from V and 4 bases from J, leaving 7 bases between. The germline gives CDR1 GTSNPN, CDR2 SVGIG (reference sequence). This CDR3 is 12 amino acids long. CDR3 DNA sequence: TGTGCCTGGAGTGCTCTAAGCACTGAAGCTTTCTTT. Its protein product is CAWSALSTEAFF.

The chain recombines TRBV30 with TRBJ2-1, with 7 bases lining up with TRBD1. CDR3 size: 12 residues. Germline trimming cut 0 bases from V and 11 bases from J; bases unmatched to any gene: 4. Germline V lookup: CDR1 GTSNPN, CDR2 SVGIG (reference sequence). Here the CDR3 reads CAWSVQQGQQFF. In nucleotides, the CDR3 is TGTGCCTGGAGTGTTCAACAGGGGCAGCAGTTCTTC.

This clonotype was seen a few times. The CDR3 sequence: CASSSGLNYGYTF. The CDR3 DNA follows: TGTGCCAGCAGTTCAGGGCTAAACTATGGCTACACCTTC. V is TRBV27 and J is TRBJ1-2, with D tentatively TRBD1 (5 bases). V lost 4 bases and J lost 2, with 8 bases in between. The germline CDR1 and CDR2 sequences are MNHEY and SMNVEV (reference sequence). This CDR3 region has 13 residues.

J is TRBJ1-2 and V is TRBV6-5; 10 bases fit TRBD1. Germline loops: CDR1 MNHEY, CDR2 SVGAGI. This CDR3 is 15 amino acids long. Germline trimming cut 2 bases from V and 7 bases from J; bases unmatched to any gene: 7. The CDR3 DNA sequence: TGTGCCAGCAGTTACCGGTGGGACAGGGGAGGTGGCTACACCTTC. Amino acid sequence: CASSYRWDRGGGYTF.

In DNA form, the CDR3 reads TGCGCCAGCAGCCAAGATTTGGGGACAGGGGAAAGTTGGGACGGCTACACCTTC. It is translated as CASSQDLGTGESWDGYTF. V usage is TRBV4-3 and J usage is TRBJ1-2; 10 bases align to TRBD1. The CDR3 is 18 residues long. Germline V gene data show CDR1 as LGHNA and CDR2 as YSLEER. V lost 0 bases and J lost 8; bases outside the gene matches: 15.

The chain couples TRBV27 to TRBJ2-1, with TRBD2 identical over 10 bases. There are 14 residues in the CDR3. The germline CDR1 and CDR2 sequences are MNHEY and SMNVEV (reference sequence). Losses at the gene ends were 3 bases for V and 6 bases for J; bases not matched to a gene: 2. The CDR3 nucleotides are TGTGCCAGCAGTTTGGCTAGCGGGGGCAATGAGCAGTTCTTC. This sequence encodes CASSLASGGNEQFF.

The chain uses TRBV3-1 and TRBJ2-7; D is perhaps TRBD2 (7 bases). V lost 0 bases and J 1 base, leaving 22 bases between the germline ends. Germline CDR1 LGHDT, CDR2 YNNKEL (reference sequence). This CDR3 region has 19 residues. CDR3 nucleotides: TGTGCCAGCAGCCAAGATCGGGGGGCGGCGGGTTCCGCGTCCTACGAGCAGTACTTC. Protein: CASSQDRGAAGSASYEQYF.

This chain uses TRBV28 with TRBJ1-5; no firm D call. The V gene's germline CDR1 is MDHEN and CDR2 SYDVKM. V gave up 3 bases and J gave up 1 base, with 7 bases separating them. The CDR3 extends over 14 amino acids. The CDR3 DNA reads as TGTGCCAGCAGTTTTGTGGGGAGCAATCAGCCCCAGCATTTT. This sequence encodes CASSFVGSNQPQHF.

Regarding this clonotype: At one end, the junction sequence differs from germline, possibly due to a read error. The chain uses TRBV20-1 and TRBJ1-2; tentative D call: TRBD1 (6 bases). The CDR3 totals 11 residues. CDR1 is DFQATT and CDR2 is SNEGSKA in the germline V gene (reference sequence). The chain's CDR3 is CSAGGGNESLF. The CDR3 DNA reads TGCAGTGCCGGCGGGGGCAACGAGAGCCTTTTC.